This TCR beta chain derives from a study of cytomegalovirus exposure and HLA in healthy donors. Trimming removed 0 bases at V and 0 bases at J, with 18 bases between. The germline V gene encodes CDR1 SGHRS and CDR2 YFSETQ. The CDR3 spans 18 residues. It was with 60 Vbeta and 13 Jbeta primers that the PCR ran. Produced via immunoSEQ multiplex PCR; TCRdb's table is partial and in-frame only. Among 97,000 or so clones, approximately 9% were seen once, and the ten largest hold about 4.7%. J is TRBJ1-2 and V is TRBV5-1; possible D gene TRBD1, 5 bases. This TCR was recovered from a man in his fifties in good health and CMV-seropositive. The sample was PBMCs. CDR3 DNA sequence: TGCGCCAGCAGCTTGGGGGTTTTGCGGGGGAGAGCTAACTATGGCTACACCTTC. It codes for CASSLGVLRGRANYGYTF.